The T cell receptor beta chain described here comes from a study of T cells in Graves' hyperthyroidism and ophthalmopathy. The V gene lost 5 bases and the J gene lost 7 bases, with 18 bases spanning the gap. This CDR3 region has 15 residues. Recently diagnosed hyperthyroidism of less than 2 months' duration affected patients aged 18 to 65. The source material, RNA transcripts, was used to amplify TCR beta CDR3 regions. First-round RT-PCR with HTBI primers amplified the TCR CDR3 region. Using its own MiXCR run on the multiplex PCR reads, TCRdb lists one record per CDR3 protein. Of some 690,000 distinct CDR3 sequences listed, roughly 17% are singletons.

V gene TRBV12-3 or TRBV12-4 combines with J gene TRBJ2-4; D perhaps matches TRBD2 (6 bases). The source of this sequence is a middle-aged man with Graves' hyperthyroidism. The sample taken for sequencing was blood. This chain's CDR3 is CASSPPGLSGNIQYF. The DNA for the CDR3 is TGTGCCAGCAGTCCCCCGGGTCTTAGCGGTAACATTCAGTACTTC.